This T cell receptor (beta chain) was sequenced during a study of T-cell reconstitution after alpha-beta-depleted transplantation in children. Trimming removed 0 bases at V and 3 bases at J, with 20 bases between. Germline loops: CDR1 SGHVS, CDR2 FNYEAQ. The CDR3 consists of 18 residues. This clonotype occurred many times. Its target is not known. TCRbeta library preparation incorporated unique molecular identifiers. TCRdb passed the PCR reads through MiXCR, listing each CDR3 protein once. The repertoire holds 250,000 to 300,000 distinct CDR3 sequences, with over 9% as singletons. Broader study findings: Elevated TCRbeta diversity at day 60 was traced, in some patients, to surviving recipient T cells and thymic progenitors. It was reported that alpha-beta T cells came from several hundred expanded graft clones (about two months after transplant).

Sequences were derived from PBMCs, sampled before TCRalphabeta/CD19-depleted stem cell transplant. The source is a boy under two years old with acute myeloid leukemia, due to receive a stem cell transplant. The genes are TRBV7-6 and TRBJ1-1, with D maybe TRBD1 (5 bases). The CDR3: CASSLAGGAPPLDTEAFF. For the CDR3, the DNA is TGTGCCAGCAGCTTAGCGGGCGGGGCTCCTCCTTTGGACACTGAAGCTTTCTTT.